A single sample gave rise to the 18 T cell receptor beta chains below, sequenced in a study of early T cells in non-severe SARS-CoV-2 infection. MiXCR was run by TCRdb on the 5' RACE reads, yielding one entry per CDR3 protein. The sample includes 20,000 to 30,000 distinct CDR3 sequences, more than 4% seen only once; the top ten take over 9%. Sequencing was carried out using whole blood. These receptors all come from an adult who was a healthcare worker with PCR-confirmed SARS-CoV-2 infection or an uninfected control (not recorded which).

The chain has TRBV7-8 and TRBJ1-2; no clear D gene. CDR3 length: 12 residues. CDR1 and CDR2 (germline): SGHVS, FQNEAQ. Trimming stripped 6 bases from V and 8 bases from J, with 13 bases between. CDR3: CASSPLVMGYTF. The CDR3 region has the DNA TGTGCCAGCAGTCCCCTGGTTATGGGCTACACCTTC.

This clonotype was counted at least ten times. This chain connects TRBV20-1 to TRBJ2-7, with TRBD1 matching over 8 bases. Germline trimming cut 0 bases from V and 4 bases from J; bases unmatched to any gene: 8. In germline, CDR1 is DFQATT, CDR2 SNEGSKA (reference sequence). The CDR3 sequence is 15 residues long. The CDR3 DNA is TGCAGTGCTAGAGATCAGGGACAGGAGATTTACGAGCAGTACTTC. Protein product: CSARDQGQEIYEQYF.

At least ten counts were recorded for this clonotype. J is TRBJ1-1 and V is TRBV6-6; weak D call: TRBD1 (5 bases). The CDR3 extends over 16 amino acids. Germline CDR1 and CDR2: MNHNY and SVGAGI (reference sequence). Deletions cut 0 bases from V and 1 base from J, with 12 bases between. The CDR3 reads CASSYSGGAKNTEAFF. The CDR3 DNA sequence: TGTGCCAGCAGTTACTCTGGTGGGGCTAAGAACACTGAAGCTTTCTTT.

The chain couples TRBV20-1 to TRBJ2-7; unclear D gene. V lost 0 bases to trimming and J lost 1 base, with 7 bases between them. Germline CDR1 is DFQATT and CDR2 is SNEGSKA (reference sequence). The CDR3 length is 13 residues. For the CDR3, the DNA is TGCAGTGCTAGAGATCGGCTTTCCTACGAGCAGTACTTC. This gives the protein CSARDRLSYEQYF.

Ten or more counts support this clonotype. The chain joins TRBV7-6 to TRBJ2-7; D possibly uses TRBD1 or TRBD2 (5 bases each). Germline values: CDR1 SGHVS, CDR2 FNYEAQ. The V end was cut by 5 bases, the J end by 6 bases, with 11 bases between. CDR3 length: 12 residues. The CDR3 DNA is TGTGCCAGCAGCCAAACAGGAGGCGAGCAGTACTTC. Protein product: CASSQTGGEQYF.

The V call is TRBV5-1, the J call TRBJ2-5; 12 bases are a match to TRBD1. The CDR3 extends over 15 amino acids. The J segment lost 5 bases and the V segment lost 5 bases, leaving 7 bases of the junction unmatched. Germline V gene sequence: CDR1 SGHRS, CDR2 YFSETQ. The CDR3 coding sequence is TGCGCCAGCAGAACCGGGACAGGGGGCGAGGAGACCCAGTACTTC. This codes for CASRTGTGGEETQYF.

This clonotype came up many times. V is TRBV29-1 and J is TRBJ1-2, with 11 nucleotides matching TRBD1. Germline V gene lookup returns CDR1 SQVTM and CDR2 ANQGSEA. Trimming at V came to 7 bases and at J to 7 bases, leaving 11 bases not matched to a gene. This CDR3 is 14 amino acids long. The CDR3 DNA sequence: TGCAGCGCCCTTCGGGACAGGGGGAAAGGTGGCTACACCTTC. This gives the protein CSALRDRGKGGYTF.

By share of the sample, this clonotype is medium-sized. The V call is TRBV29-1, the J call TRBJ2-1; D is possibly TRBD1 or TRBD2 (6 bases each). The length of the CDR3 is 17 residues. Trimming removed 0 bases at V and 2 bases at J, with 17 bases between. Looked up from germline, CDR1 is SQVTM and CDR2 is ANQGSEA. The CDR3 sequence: CSVEDLGGQGAYNEQFF. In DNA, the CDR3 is TGCAGCGTTGAAGATCTTGGGGGGCAGGGAGCCTACAATGAGCAGTTCTTC.

Here the CDR3 DNA reads TGCGCCAGCAGTGCAGCCGGTGGTCGGAACACTGAAGCTTTCTTT. Encoded protein: CASSAAGGRNTEAFF. V gene TRBV10-1 combines with J gene TRBJ1-1; D unresolved. Trimming took off 4 bases at V and 1 base at J, with 13 bases between the two ends. Germline V gene lookup returns CDR1 WNHNN and CDR2 SYGVQD (reference sequence). The CDR3 spans 15 residues.

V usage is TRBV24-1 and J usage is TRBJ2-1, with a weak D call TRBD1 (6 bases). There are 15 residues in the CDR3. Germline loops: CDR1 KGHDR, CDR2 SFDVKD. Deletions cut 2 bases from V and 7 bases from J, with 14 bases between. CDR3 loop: CATSDSGTTLNEQFF. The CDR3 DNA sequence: TGTGCCACCAGTGATTCCGGGACAACCTTAAATGAGCAGTTCTTC.

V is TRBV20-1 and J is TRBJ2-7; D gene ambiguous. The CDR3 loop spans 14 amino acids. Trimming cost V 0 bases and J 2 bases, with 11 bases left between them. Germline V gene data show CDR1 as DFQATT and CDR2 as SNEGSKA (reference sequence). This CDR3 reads CSAREGRRPYEQYF. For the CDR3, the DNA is TGCAGTGCTAGAGAGGGCCGGCGGCCCTACGAGCAGTACTTC.

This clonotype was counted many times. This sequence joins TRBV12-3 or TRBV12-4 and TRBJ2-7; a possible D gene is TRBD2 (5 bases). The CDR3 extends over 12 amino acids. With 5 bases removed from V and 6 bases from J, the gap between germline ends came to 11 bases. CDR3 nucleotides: TGTGCCAGCAGTCCGGACTCGTTCGAGCAGTACTTC. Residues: CASSPDSFEQYF.

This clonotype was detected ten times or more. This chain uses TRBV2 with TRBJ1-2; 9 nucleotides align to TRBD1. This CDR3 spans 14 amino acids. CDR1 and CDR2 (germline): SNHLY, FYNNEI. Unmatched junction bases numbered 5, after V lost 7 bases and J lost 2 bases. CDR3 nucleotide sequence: TGTGCCAGCACCGGACAGGGGAGAAACTATGGCTACACCTTC. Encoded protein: CASTGQGRNYGYTF.

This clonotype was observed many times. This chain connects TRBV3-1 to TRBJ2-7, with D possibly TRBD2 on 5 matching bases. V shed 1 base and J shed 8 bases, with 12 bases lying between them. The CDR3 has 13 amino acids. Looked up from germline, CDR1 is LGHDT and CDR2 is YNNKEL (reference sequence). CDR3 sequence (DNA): TGTGCCAGCAGCCAAGGAGGGCGGTACCAGCAGTACTTC. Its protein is CASSQGGRYQQYF.

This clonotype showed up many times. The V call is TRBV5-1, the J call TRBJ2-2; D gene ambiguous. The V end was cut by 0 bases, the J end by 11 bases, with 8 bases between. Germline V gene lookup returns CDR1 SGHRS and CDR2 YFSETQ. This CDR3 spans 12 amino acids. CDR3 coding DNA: TGCGCCAGCAGCTTGGGGCCTGGTGAGCTGTTTTTT. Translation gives CASSLGPGELFF.

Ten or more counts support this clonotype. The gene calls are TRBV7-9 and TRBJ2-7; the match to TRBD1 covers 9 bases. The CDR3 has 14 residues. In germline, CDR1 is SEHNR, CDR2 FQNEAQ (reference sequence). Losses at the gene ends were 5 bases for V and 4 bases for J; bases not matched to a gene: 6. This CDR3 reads CASSEDRGSYEQYF. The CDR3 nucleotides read TGTGCCAGCAGCGAAGACAGGGGGTCGTACGAGCAGTACTTC.

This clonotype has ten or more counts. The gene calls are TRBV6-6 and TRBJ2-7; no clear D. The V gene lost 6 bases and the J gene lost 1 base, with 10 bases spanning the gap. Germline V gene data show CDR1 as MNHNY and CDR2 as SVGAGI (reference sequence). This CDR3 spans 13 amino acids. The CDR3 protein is CASSRSFSYEQYF. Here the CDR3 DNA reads TGTGCCAGCAGCAGGTCGTTTTCCTACGAGCAGTACTTC.

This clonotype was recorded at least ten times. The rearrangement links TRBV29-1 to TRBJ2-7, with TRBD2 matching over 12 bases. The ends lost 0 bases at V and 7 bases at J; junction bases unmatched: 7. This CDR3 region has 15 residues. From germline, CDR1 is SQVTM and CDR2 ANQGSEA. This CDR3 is CSVEDGLAGSWEQYF. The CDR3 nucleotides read TGCAGCGTTGAAGATGGACTAGCGGGGTCTTGGGAGCAGTACTTC.